This record looks at one TCR beta chain sequence and its context. This clone showed up just once. It lacks a known antigen. No base quality information exists; no much larger clone differs at one position. This entry comes from a study of T cell responses to AZD1222 COVID-19 vaccine (dated by TCRdb to about 2021). Turning to the overall study: Because spike-specific TCR depth and breadth did not differ between the two schedules, AZD1222 recipients who got a second dose at roughly 4 weeks were pooled with those who got a second dose at roughly 12 weeks. A total of around 240 trial participants underwent TCR sequencing, of whom approximately 210 received two doses of AZD1222 and some 26 received two doses of the MenACWY control vaccine. Trial participants were enrolled into age subgroups of 18-55, 56-69 and 70-plus years, which contained about 150, 28 and 57 TCR-sequenced participants, respectively. General findings and caveats noted by the study authors: Participants were mostly white British and included more females than males, and it was suggested by the authors that clonal diversity may have been underestimated. Spike-specific TCR breadth and depth rose significantly after two AZD1222 doses compared with day 0 and with MenACWY recipients. The 56-69-year group was small, and its depth increase did not reach significance, likely because of low power. Epitopes outside the regions mutated in the B.1.351 and B.1.1.7 variants were reportedly recognized by nearly half of the unique spike-specific TCRs. Conclusions about previously exposed vaccinees are limited, since just five or six AZD1222 recipients were seropositive for SARS-CoV-2 at baseline. CD4 TCRs associated with the vaccine covered the entire spike protein, and the dominant responses were in regions 160-218 and 743-854. Because no day 14 peak-response samples were available, the repertoires could be characterized only after the peak T cell response.

What this sample's time point label stands for: baseline before first vaccination. The vaccinee samples were drawn from two UK trials, COV001 and COV002, one of which was a single-blind randomized controlled phase 2/3 trial testing AZD1222 (ChAdOx1 nCoV-19) in healthy adults. For TCRbeta chain sequencing, PBMC samples were collected from trial participants at day 0 and at day 28 after the second dose. The CDR3 regions of human TCRbeta chains were analyzed by immunosequencing. As for the original processing: TCRs in the repertoires were compared against a reference library of SARS-CoV-2-specific TCRs that had been generated with the MIRA antigen-specificity platform. Breadth was defined as the fraction of unique TCRs that were SARS-CoV-2-associated. Depth was defined as the fraction of total T cells that were SARS-CoV-2-associated. Using the MIRA data, each spike-specific TCR was assigned both to the spike region to which the TCR was reactive and to a CD4 or CD8 class. Log10-transformed breadth and depth values were compared by one-way ANOVA with Sidak's multiple comparisons tests. The table was pulled from immuneACCESS by TCRdb, which kept in-frame rearrangements only. Such tables lose some clones; where checked, under half of the loss comes from unresolved V genes, and the rest has no known cause. V and J calls and clone size are as listed in that table; D and trimming were resolved from the DNA. Recorded for this sample are some 150,000 clones; just over 90% of them occurred a single time. Of the sample, 1.5% to 2% is held by the ten largest clones.

CDR1 and CDR2, looked up from the germline V gene, are SGHRS and YFSETQ. V is reduced by 4 bases and J by 2 bases, leaving a spacing of 12 bases between them. The CDR3 measures 14 amino acids from cysteine to phenylalanine. Here the CDR3 DNA is all that survives: 42 bases in frame from base 1. The V and J genes are TRBV5-1 and TRBJ1-1, with the D gene too uncertain to name. Material: peripheral blood, obtained on day 0 of AZD1222 vaccination. This TCR came from an adult in good health. The DNA sequence follows: TGCGCCAGCAGCATACAAACGTCTAACACTGAAGCTTTCTTT. This yields the protein CASSIQTSNTEAFF.